The clone carrying this TCR beta chain has a count of ten or more. The antigen remains unidentified. The investigators amplified TCR beta CDR3 regions from RNA transcripts. During a first-round RT-PCR of the TCR CDR3, the HTBI primer set was used. One entry per CDR3 protein, called by TCRdb with MiXCR from the multiplex PCR reads. The profile shows some 650,000 distinct CDR3 sequences, more than 15% of them singletons. These data are taken from a study of T cells in Graves' hyperthyroidism and ophthalmopathy. This CDR3 contains 16 residues. J was trimmed by 0 bases and V by 3 bases; bases with no gene match: 7. Germline V CDR1 and CDR2: DFQATT, SNEGSKA (reference sequence). Points from the study as a whole: Researchers report that a 13 V-J model separated ophthalmopathy from stable hyperthyroidism.

The chain employs TRBV20-1 and TRBJ1-5, with TRBD1 matching over 8 bases. Sequencing input: blood. The receptor was isolated from a middle-aged woman with Graves' ophthalmopathy. The chain's CDR3 is CSARPATGVSNQPQHF. The CDR3 region has the DNA TGCAGTGCTAGGCCGGCGACAGGGGTTAGCAATCAGCCCCAGCATTTT.